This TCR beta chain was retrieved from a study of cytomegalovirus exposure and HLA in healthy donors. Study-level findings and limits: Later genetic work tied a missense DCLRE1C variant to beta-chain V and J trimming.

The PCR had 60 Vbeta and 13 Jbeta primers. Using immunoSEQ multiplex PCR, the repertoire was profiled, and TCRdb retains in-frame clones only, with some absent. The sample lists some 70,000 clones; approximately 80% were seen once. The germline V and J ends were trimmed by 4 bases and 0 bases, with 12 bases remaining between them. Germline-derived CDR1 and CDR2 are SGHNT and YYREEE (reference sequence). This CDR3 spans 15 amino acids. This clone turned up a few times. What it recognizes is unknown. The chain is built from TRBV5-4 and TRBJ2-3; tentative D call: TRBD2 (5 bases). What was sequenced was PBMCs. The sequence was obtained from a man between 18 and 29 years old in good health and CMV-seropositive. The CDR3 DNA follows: TGTGCCAGCAGCGCCGGACTGGGGAGCACAGATACGCAGTATTTT. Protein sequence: CASSAGLGSTDTQYF. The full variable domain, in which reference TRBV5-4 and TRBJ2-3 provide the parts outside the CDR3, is ETGVTQSPTHLIKTRGQQVTLRCSSQSGHNTVSWYQQALGQGPQFIFQYYREEENGRGNFPPRFSGLQFPNYSSELNVNALELDDSALYLCASSAGLGSTDTQYFGPGTRLTVL.